The 13 T cell receptor beta chains reported below all come from one sample, sequenced in a study of cytomegalovirus exposure and HLA in healthy donors. In the PCR, 60 Vbeta and 13 Jbeta primers were used. Using immunoSEQ multiplex PCR, the repertoire was profiled, and TCRdb retains in-frame clones only, with some absent. The sample contains 100,000 or so clones, under 85% of which appear only once. Sequenced sample: PBMCs. The receptor source for this set is a man aged 40-49 years in good health and CMV-seronegative.

Only a few counts were recorded for this clone. V is TRBV7-2 and J is TRBJ2-3; 8 bases match TRBD2. V was clipped by 5 bases and J by 8 bases; unmatched bases: 18. The CDR3 extends over 17 amino acids. Germline-derived CDR1 and CDR2 are SGHTA and FQGNSA. Here the CDR3 reads CASSPAVREAKRGTQYF. The CDR3 DNA sequence: TGTGCCAGCAGCCCAGCGGTGCGGGAGGCCAAGCGGGGTACGCAGTATTTT.

V is TRBV6-4 and J is TRBJ2-1; TRBD2 agrees at 7 bases. In germline, CDR1 is MRHNA, CDR2 SNTAGT. The V gene end was trimmed by 2 bases and the J gene end by 7 bases; junction bases not matched to a gene: 11. This CDR3 spans 16 amino acids. CDR3 nucleotides: TGTGCCAGCAGTGACGTTTCCTGGACTAGTGCAAATGAGCAGTTCTTC. Residues: CASSDVSWTSANEQFF.

This chain connects TRBV5-4 to TRBJ2-7; 10 bases are a match to TRBD2. The length of the CDR3 is 13 residues. V lost 4 bases and J lost 10; bases outside the gene matches: 8. Germline-derived CDR1 and CDR2 are SGHNT and YYREEE (reference sequence). CDR3 in amino acids: CASSPGTSVPQYF. CDR3 DNA: TGTGCCAGCAGCCCGGGGACTAGCGTTCCCCAGTACTTC.

This chain uses TRBV27 with TRBJ2-1; TRBD1 matches at 7 bases. CDR3 length equals 13 residues. V lost 2 bases, J lost 6 bases, and 1 base stayed unmatched. Germline V gene data show CDR1 as MNHEY and CDR2 as SMNVEV (reference sequence). The CDR3 region is CASSLDRVNEQFF. The DNA of the CDR3 is TGTGCCAGCAGTTTAGACAGGGTCAATGAGCAGTTCTTC.

The V gene is TRBV29-1, the J gene TRBJ2-7; 9 bases align to TRBD2. Germline trimming cut 2 bases from V and 2 bases from J; bases unmatched to any gene: 4. This CDR3 is built from 14 residues. In germline, CDR1 is SQVTM, CDR2 ANQGSEA. CDR3 region: CSVEKTSGTYEQYF. The CDR3 coding sequence is TGCAGCGTTGAAAAGACTAGCGGCACCTACGAGCAGTACTTC.

The genes are TRBV7-8 and TRBJ2-7; D not certain. Between the trimmed V and J ends, which lost 5 bases and 5 bases, there was a span of 13 bases. Per the germline V gene, CDR1 is SGHVS and CDR2 is FQNEAQ. CDR3 size: 13 residues. In DNA form, the CDR3 reads TGTGCCAGCAGCCCAAACGCAGGCGACGAGCAGTACTTC. Translation: CASSPNAGDEQYF.

The sample holds one count of this clone. The V call is TRBV11-3, the J call TRBJ1-1; D gene ambiguous. CDR1 SGHNT and CDR2 YENEEA come from the germline V gene. The CDR3 totals 19 residues. V was shortened by 0 bases and J by 3 bases, with 23 bases between the two germline ends. As DNA, the CDR3 is TGTGCCAGCAGCTTAGATCCAGTGCTTGGGGAGGCCATGGACACTGAAGCTTTCTTT. Amino acid sequence: CASSLDPVLGEAMDTEAFF.

This chain links TRBV5-1 with TRBJ2-2, with 9 bases lining up with TRBD1. CDR3 length: 15 residues. Losses at the gene ends were 4 bases for V and 3 bases for J; bases not matched to a gene: 4. Germline V gene data show CDR1 as SGHRS and CDR2 as YFSETQ. In DNA form, the CDR3 reads TGCGCCAGCAGCATACAGGGGGCGGACACCGGGGAGCTGTTTTTT. Translated, it gives CASSIQGADTGELFF.

This clone is a singleton in its sample. This chain connects TRBV4-1 to TRBJ2-7; perhaps TRBD1 as D (6 bases). Trimming removed 2 bases from V and 2 bases from J, with 10 bases in between. Germline V gene lookup returns CDR1 MGHRA and CDR2 YSYEKL. The CDR3 spans 14 residues. CDR3 nucleotides: TGCGCCAGCAGCCAAAACAGGGTCCCCTACGAGCAGTACTTC. Translation gives CASSQNRVPYEQYF.

Comment on this clone: In the same sample, other DNA sequences code for this CDR3. The CDR3 nucleotides are TGTGCCGGGGCAGAGTCTGGAAACACCATATATTTT. As protein: CAGAESGNTIYF. The rearrangement joins TRBV7-9 to TRBJ1-3; the D gene is possibly TRBD1 (5 bases). With 11 bases removed from V and 1 base from J, the gap between germline ends came to 9 bases. The CDR3 runs 12 residues. Per germline, CDR1 SEHNR and CDR2 FQNEAQ (reference sequence). The full variable domain, rest sourced from reference TRBV7-9 and TRBJ1-3, is DTGVSQNPRHKITKRGQNVTFRCDPISEHNRLYWYRQTLGQGPEFLTYFQNEAQLEKSRLLSDRFSAERPKGSFSTLEIQRTEQGDSAMYLCAGAESGNTIYFGEGSWLTVV.

The chain couples TRBV27 to TRBJ1-2, with D hard to call. The CDR3 is made up of 12 amino acids. Deletions cut 6 bases from V and 5 bases from J, with 10 bases between. CDR1 and CDR2 (germline): MNHEY, SMNVEV (reference sequence). CDR3 sequence (DNA): TGTGCCAGCAGCGGAGACTTTTATGGCTACACCTTC. Its translation is CASSGDFYGYTF.

The chain has TRBV10-3 and TRBJ2-7, with 10 bases matching TRBD1. Germline CDR1 is ENHRY and CDR2 is SYGVKD. The CDR3 contains 14 residues. Trimming cost V 7 bases and J 7 bases; bases outside gene matches: 10. The CDR3 coding sequence is TGTGCCATCAACCCGGGACAGGGGACTCTGGAGCAGTACTTC. It translates to CAINPGQGTLEQYF.

The chain employs TRBV4-3 and TRBJ2-3; 10 bases agree with TRBD2. The CDR3 consists of 15 residues. The germline gives CDR1 LGHNA, CDR2 YSLEER. V trimming: 8 bases; J trimming: 4 bases; junction bases outside the gene matches: 9. Here the CDR3 DNA reads TGCGCCAGCGAAAAACAGCGGGGGGGTTCAGATACGCAGTATTTT. Residues: CASEKQRGGSDTQYF.